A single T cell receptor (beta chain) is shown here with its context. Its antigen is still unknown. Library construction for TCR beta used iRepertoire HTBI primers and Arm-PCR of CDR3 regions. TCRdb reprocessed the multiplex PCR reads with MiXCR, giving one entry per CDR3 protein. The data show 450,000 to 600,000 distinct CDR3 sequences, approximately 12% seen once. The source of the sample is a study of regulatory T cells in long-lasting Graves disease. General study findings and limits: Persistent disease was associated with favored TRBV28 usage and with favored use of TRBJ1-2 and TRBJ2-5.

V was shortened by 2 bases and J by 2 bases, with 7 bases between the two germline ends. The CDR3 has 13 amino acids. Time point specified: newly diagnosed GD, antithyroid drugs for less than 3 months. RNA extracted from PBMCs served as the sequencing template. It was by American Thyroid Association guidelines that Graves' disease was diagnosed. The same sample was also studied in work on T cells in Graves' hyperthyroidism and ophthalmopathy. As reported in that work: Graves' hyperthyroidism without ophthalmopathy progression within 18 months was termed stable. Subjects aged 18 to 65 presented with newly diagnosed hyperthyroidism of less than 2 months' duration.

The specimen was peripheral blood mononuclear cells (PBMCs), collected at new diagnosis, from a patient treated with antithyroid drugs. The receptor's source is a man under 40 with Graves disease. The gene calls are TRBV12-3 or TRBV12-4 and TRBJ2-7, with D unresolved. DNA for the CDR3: TGTGCCAGCAGTTTATTAGCCACCTACGAGCAGTACTTC. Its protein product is CASSLLATYEQYF.